The source of this T cell receptor beta chain is a study of cytomegalovirus exposure and HLA in healthy donors. Overall study findings and caveats: The authors later found HLA-associated TCR beta chains more clonally expanded than equally common others. The likely origin of a cluster of highly shared sequence variants was a sequencing artifact.

This PCR relied on a set of 60 Vbeta primers and 13 Jbeta primers. Repertoires were generated with immunoSEQ multiplex PCR, while TCRdb's copy carries only in-frame clones and drops some. The sample lists around 100,000 clones, about 62% seen once, with about 3.9% in the top ten. Concerning this clone: Its antigen is undetermined.

The CDR3 covers 14 residues. Germline CDR1 reads MNHEY; CDR2 reads SMNVEV (reference sequence). Between the trimmed V and J ends, which lost 3 bases and 8 bases, there was a span of 16 bases. What was sequenced was PBMCs. The gene calls are TRBV27 and TRBJ1-2; tentative D call: TRBD1 (6 bases). The clonotype originates from a man aged 25-45 years in good health and CMV-seronegative. This CDR3 is CASSFVTGLGGYTF. DNA of the CDR3: TGTGCCAGCAGTTTTGTTACAGGGTTGGGGGGCTACACCTTC.